The 19 T cell receptor beta chains below were found in one sample sequenced in a study of cytomegalovirus exposure and HLA in healthy donors. The primer mix had 60 Vbeta and 13 Jbeta primers. Clones were read by immunoSEQ multiplex PCR, and TCRdb kept only the in-frame ones, dropping some. The sample carries over 150,000 clones, approximately 76% recorded once. Specimen: PBMCs. The receptors originated from a man in his 60s in good health and CMV-seronegative.

The chain has TRBV6-1 and TRBJ2-2; 12 nucleotides agree with TRBD2. This CDR3 is 17 amino acids long. Germline assignment: CDR1 MNHNS and CDR2 SASEGT. Unmatched junction bases numbered 11, after V lost 3 bases and J lost 9 bases. CDR3 DNA sequence: TGTGCCAGCAGTGAGGCCTCTAGCGGGGGGGCGAGAAGGGAGCTGTTTTTT. This translates into CASSEASSGGARRELFF.

The genes are TRBV19 and TRBJ2-7; 8 nucleotides match TRBD2. Per the germline V gene, CDR1 is LNHDA and CDR2 is SQIVND (reference sequence). This CDR3 is built from 13 residues. V dropped 4 bases and J dropped 4; count of bases not matched to a gene: 3. The CDR3: CASSTGGRYEQYF. Written as DNA, the CDR3 is TGTGCCAGTAGTACAGGCGGGAGGTACGAGCAGTACTTC.

The V call is TRBV28, the J call TRBJ2-7; 10 bases align to TRBD1. V lost 7 bases to trimming and J lost 0 bases; unmatched junction nucleotides: 6. The CDR3 consists of 15 residues. CDR1 MDHEN and CDR2 SYDVKM come from the germline V gene. The CDR3 is CASTLGTGVSYEQYF. In nucleotides, the CDR3 is TGTGCCAGCACCCTGGGGACAGGGGTCTCCTACGAGCAGTACTTC.

V and J are TRBV7-2 and TRBJ2-5; 7 bases fit TRBD1. Germline loops: CDR1 SGHTA, CDR2 FQGNSA. The CDR3 length is 12 residues. V was clipped by 6 bases and J by 13 bases; unmatched bases: 11. The CDR3 DNA is TGTGCCAGCAGTCTCGACAGGGCCGTTCCGTACTTC. This encodes CASSLDRAVPYF.

Written as DNA, the CDR3 is TGTGCCAGCAGAGGACAGGTTACTAACTATGGCTACACCTTC. Translated, it gives CASRGQVTNYGYTF. The chain uses TRBV27 and TRBJ1-2; the match to TRBD1 covers 7 bases. With V trimmed by 6 bases and J by 0 bases, 4 bases remained unmatched. The CDR3 contains 14 residues. CDR1 and CDR2 from the germline V gene are MNHEY and SMNVEV (reference sequence).

The genes are TRBV28 and TRBJ2-5, with D perhaps TRBD2 (5 bases). The CDR3 consists of 12 residues. Trimming took off 8 bases at V and 5 bases at J, with 12 bases between the two ends. Germline CDR1 reads MDHEN; CDR2 reads SYDVKM. Written as DNA, the CDR3 is TGTGCCAGCGCCGGGGTGGAGGAGACCCAGTACTTC. Protein: CASAGVEETQYF.

The chain uses TRBV5-4 and TRBJ2-7; 12 nucleotides align to TRBD2. The CDR3 length is 17 residues. Trimming at V came to 0 bases and at J to 0 bases, leaving 4 bases not matched to a gene. Germline CDR1 is SGHNT and CDR2 is YYREEE (reference sequence). CDR3 DNA: TGTGCCAGCAGCTTGGGACTAGCGGGGGAAACCTCCTACGAGCAGTACTTC. Translated, it gives CASSLGLAGETSYEQYF. The full variable domain, completed using reference TRBV5-4 and TRBJ2-7, is ETGVTQSPTHLIKTRGQQVTLRCSSQSGHNTVSWYQQALGQGPQFIFQYYREEENGRGNFPPRFSGLQFPNYSSELNVNALELDDSALYLCASSLGLAGETSYEQYFGPGTRLTVT.

This chain connects TRBV29-1 to TRBJ2-3; D possibly corresponds to TRBD2 (6 bases). The CDR3 consists of 14 residues. V lost 3 bases, J lost 5 bases, and 15 bases lay in between. The germline V gene has CDR1 SQVTM and CDR2 ANQGSEA. DNA for the CDR3: TGCAGCGTTGACCCCGTTTCGGGGGAAGATACGCAGTATTTT. Translating gives CSVDPVSGEDTQYF.

The V gene is TRBV15, the J gene TRBJ1-3; D not certain. Trimming left V 8 bases short and J 3 bases short, with 14 bases between. Germline CDR1 and CDR2: LNHNV and YYDKDF (reference sequence). The CDR3 loop spans 14 amino acids. This CDR3 reads CATRPEVNGNTIYF. The CDR3 DNA follows: TGTGCCACCCGGCCGGAGGTGAATGGAAACACCATATATTTT.

The rearrangement uses TRBV5-8 and TRBJ2-7; the D gene is possibly TRBD1 (5 bases). The germline CDR1 and CDR2 sequences are SGHTS and YDEGEE. The CDR3 spans 13 residues. V dropped 3 bases and J dropped 1 base, with 8 bases sitting between them. Here the CDR3 DNA reads TGTGCCAGCAGCTCGGACACGTCCTACGAGCAGTACTTC. Amino acids: CASSSDTSYEQYF.

The rearrangement joins TRBV5-1 to TRBJ1-1; D remains unclear. The V and J ends lost 0 bases and 5 bases respectively, with 14 bases between them. Germline loops: CDR1 SGHRS, CDR2 YFSETQ. This CDR3 contains 15 residues. The CDR3 coding sequence is TGCGCCAGCAGCTTGGTTGAGGGAACGCGGACTGAAGCTTTCTTT. Encoded protein: CASSLVEGTRTEAFF.

CDR3: CASKRGRERETQYF. The CDR3 region has the DNA TGTGCCAGCAAGCGGGGGCGCGAGAGGGAGACCCAGTACTTC. This sequence joins TRBV2 and TRBJ2-5, with TRBD2 identical over 8 bases. V lost 7 bases to trimming and J lost 5 bases; unmatched junction nucleotides: 9. Germline assignment: CDR1 SNHLY and CDR2 FYNNEI. There are 14 residues in the CDR3. The entire variable domain, with the rest obtained from reference TRBV2 and TRBJ2-5, is as follows: EPEVTQTPSHQVTQMGQEVILRCVPISNHLYFYWYRQILGQKVEFLVSFYNNEISEKSEIFDDQFSVERPDGSNFTLKIRSTKLEDSAMYFCASKRGRERETQYFGPGTRLLVL.

The rearrangement uses TRBV5-1 and TRBJ1-2, with D uncertain. CDR3 length: 14 amino acids. Between the trimmed V and J ends, which lost 6 bases and 8 bases, there was a span of 20 bases. Germline CDR1 is SGHRS and CDR2 is YFSETQ. The CDR3 DNA sequence: TGCGCCAGCACCTCCCCCTCAGGCCGAGGGGGCTACACCTTC. It encodes CASTSPSGRGGYTF.

The sample holds a few counts of this clone. The rearrangement uses TRBV7-2 and TRBJ2-7; tentative D call: TRBD1 (6 bases). Trimming stripped 3 bases from V and 5 bases from J, with 14 bases between. This CDR3 is built from 14 residues. Germline assignment: CDR1 SGHTA and CDR2 FQGNSA. In DNA form, the CDR3 reads TGTGCCAGCAGCTTGCTACAGGGTCTGAACGAGCAGTACTTC. Its protein is CASSLLQGLNEQYF.

The chain combines TRBV7-2 with TRBJ2-7; D not resolved. V dropped 3 bases and J dropped 1 base, with 10 bases sitting between them. Germline V gene sequence: CDR1 SGHTA, CDR2 FQGNSA. This CDR3 is 14 amino acids long. The CDR3 region has the DNA TGTGCCAGCAGCTTCCGCGAGCCATCCTACGAGCAGTACTTC. Its protein product is CASSFREPSYEQYF.

The J gene is TRBJ1-2, the V gene TRBV7-5; the listed D gene, TRBD1, was not tested against the DNA. TRBV7-5 is an annotated pseudogene. The CDR3 has 15 residues. CDR3 region: CVRSLAGPGSGGYTF. In DNA form, the CDR3 reads TGTGTCAGAAGCTTAGCAGGGCCAGGGTCTGGAGGCTACACCTTC.

This clone appeared once. CDR3 in amino acids: CASSTRTSSYEQYF. The CDR3 DNA is TGTGCCAGCAGCACGAGGACTAGCTCGTACGAGCAGTACTTC. This chain connects TRBV4-2 to TRBJ2-7; 8 bases match TRBD2. With 5 bases clipped from V and 4 bases from J, the junction kept 7 bases outside the gene matches. Germline values: CDR1 LGHNA, CDR2 YNFKEQ. The CDR3 covers 14 residues.

The chain carries TRBV10-2 and TRBJ2-5; 12 nucleotides line up with TRBD2. The CDR3 is 14 residues long. The germline V gene has CDR1 WSHSY and CDR2 SAAADI. After removal of 10 bases from V and 4 bases from J, the junction contained 7 bases not matched to a gene. CDR3 loop: CATRLAGVSETQYF. CDR3 nucleotides: TGCGCCACCCGACTAGCGGGAGTATCAGAGACCCAGTACTTC.

The sample holds a few counts of this clone. The germline gene is not matched at one end of the junction; a read error may be the cause. This chain links TRBV7-9 with TRBJ1-2; D not certain. The germline V gene has CDR1 SEHNR and CDR2 FQNEAQ (reference sequence). The CDR3 runs to 13 residues. The DNA for the CDR3 is TGTTCCAGCAGCTTAGCTCGGGGAGATGGCTACACCTTC. This codes for CSSSLARGDGYTF.